Presented here are 19 T cell receptor beta chains from one specimen sequenced in a study of blood T cells in healthy people across ages. Combining a sample-barcoded 5' primer with a J-beta primer mix, a second PCR ran for roughly 7 to 12 cycles. MiXCR, applied by TCRdb to the 5' RACE reads, yields one record per CDR3 protein. The sample has more than 500,000 distinct CDR3 sequences, approximately 30% seen once. The specimen sequenced was blood. These receptors all come from a woman aged 65 to 85 in good health.

V usage is TRBV9 and J usage is TRBJ2-1; D is possibly TRBD2 (6 bases). The CDR3 sequence is 16 residues long. CDR1 and CDR2 from the germline V gene are SGDLS and YYNGEE. Trimming pared 4 bases from V and 7 bases from J, leaving 21 bases between. CDR3: CASSPQYTIRENEQFF. The CDR3 coding sequence is TGTGCCAGCAGCCCTCAATACACCATCCGGGAGAATGAGCAGTTCTTC.

The V and J genes are TRBV10-3 and TRBJ2-5; D unclear. V was clipped by 3 bases and J by 1 base, with 12 bases between them. Germline values: CDR1 ENHRY, CDR2 SYGVKD. The CDR3 runs to 15 residues. In DNA form, the CDR3 reads TGTGCCATCAGTGACGGATTCAGGTTCCAAGAGACCCAGTACTTC. It codes for CAISDGFRFQETQYF.

The V and J genes are TRBV4-2 and TRBJ1-3, with unresolved D. Germline V gene data show CDR1 as LGHNA and CDR2 as YNFKEQ. CDR3 length: 17 residues. With 0 bases removed from V and 2 bases from J, the gap between germline ends came to 14 bases. The DNA for the CDR3 is TGTGCCAGCAGCCAAGAAGTGGTACGGGCGGCTGGAAACACCATATATTTT. Its translation is CASSQEVVRAAGNTIYF.

The chain couples TRBV29-1 to TRBJ2-1; TRBD1 matches 9 bases. This CDR3 has 14 residues. Germline-derived CDR1 and CDR2 are SQVTM and ANQGSEA. Trimming took 4 bases from V and 7 from J; bases not matched to a gene: 8. The DNA of the CDR3 is TGCAGCGTTGGACGGGACAGGGCAGGTAATGAGCAGTTCTTC. Amino acids: CSVGRDRAGNEQFF.

The chain combines TRBV2 with TRBJ2-3; D ambiguous. Germline-derived CDR1 and CDR2 are SNHLY and FYNNEI. The germline V and J ends were trimmed by 8 bases and 6 bases, with 9 bases remaining between them. The CDR3 spans 11 residues. The CDR3 region is CASYRADTQYF. In DNA form, the CDR3 reads TGTGCCAGCTACCGCGCGGATACGCAGTATTTT.

The rearrangement uses TRBV7-6 and TRBJ1-5, with D possibly being TRBD1 (6 bases). The CDR3 spans 16 residues. V lost 0 bases and J 4 bases, leaving 13 bases between the germline ends. Germline V lookup: CDR1 SGHVS, CDR2 FNYEAQ. The chain's CDR3 is CASSLAGGQRNQPQHF. CDR3 DNA: TGTGCCAGCAGCTTAGCGGGAGGACAGCGGAATCAGCCCCAGCATTTT.

This sequence joins TRBV7-2 and TRBJ2-5; 7 bases are shared with TRBD2. The CDR3 is 16 residues long. V lost 3 bases to trimming and J lost 2 bases; unmatched junction nucleotides: 9. Germline lookup yields CDR1 SGHTA and CDR2 FQGNSA. The CDR3 reads CASSFRSGVEQETQYF. In DNA form, the CDR3 reads TGTGCCAGCAGCTTTAGGAGCGGGGTAGAACAAGAGACCCAGTACTTC.

This chain joins TRBV28 and TRBJ2-7, with D possibly matching TRBD2 (7 bases). This CDR3 is built from 13 residues. Trimming shortened V by 7 bases and J by 2 bases, and 12 bases separated the two germline ends. Germline V gene data show CDR1 as MDHEN and CDR2 as SYDVKM. The CDR3, as DNA: TGTGCCAGCACCCGGGGGGACACCTACGAGCAGTACTTC. Residues: CASTRGDTYEQYF.

A few counts support this clonotype. The CDR3 coding sequence is TGTGCCATCAGTGATTACGGGGGGATAGCCAAAAACATTCAGTACTTC. This codes for CAISDYGGIAKNIQYF. V gene TRBV10-3 combines with J gene TRBJ2-4, with 7 bases lining up with TRBD2. V lost 3 bases, J lost 0 bases, and 5 bases stayed unmatched. The CDR3 loop spans 16 amino acids. Germline CDR1 is ENHRY and CDR2 is SYGVKD.

The chain joins TRBV29-1 to TRBJ2-1; a weak D match, TRBD1 (5 bases). The V and J ends lost 3 bases and 8 bases respectively, with 17 bases between them. CDR3 length: 14 residues. In germline, CDR1 is SQVTM, CDR2 ANQGSEA. CDR3 nucleotides: TGCAGCGTTGAGGGCAGGGTGAGGCTAGATGAGCAGTTCTTC. Protein product: CSVEGRVRLDEQFF.

This chain uses TRBV4-2 with TRBJ2-5; D is unclear. Gene TRBJ2-1 matches the end of the DNA better, so the J call may be wrong. The CDR3 runs to 12 residues. Germline CDR1 and CDR2: LGHNA and YNFKEQ. The CDR3 DNA reads as TGTGCCAGCAGCCAAGATGGGGTCCAGCAGTTCTTC. Translation gives CASSQDGVQQFF.

This clonotype has only a few counts. The genes are TRBV25-1 and TRBJ2-5; 9 positions agree with TRBD1. The junction had 2 bases not matched to a gene; V was cut back by 1 base and J by 2 bases. The CDR3 is 15 residues long. The germline V gene has CDR1 MGHDK and CDR2 SYGVNS. The CDR3 is CASSESTGGQETQYF. The CDR3 DNA reads as TGTGCCAGCAGTGAATCGACAGGGGGTCAAGAGACCCAGTACTTC.

In this sample, this clonotype turned up a few times. V is TRBV20-1 and J is TRBJ2-5, with D unclear. The CDR3 loop spans 12 amino acids. Trimming removed 4 bases at V and 1 base at J, with 7 bases between. Germline values: CDR1 DFQATT, CDR2 SNEGSKA (reference sequence). DNA of the CDR3: TGCAGTGCTACGGACCCCCAAGAGACCCAGTACTTC. It is translated as CSATDPQETQYF.

The chain couples TRBV7-9 to TRBJ1-2; D uncertain. The CDR3 length is 14 residues. V lost 3 bases and J lost 3, with 11 bases in between. The germline gives CDR1 SEHNR, CDR2 FQNEAQ (reference sequence). For the CDR3, the DNA is TGTGCCAGCAGCTTTAAGGTGGACTACTATGGCTACACCTTC. Protein product: CASSFKVDYYGYTF.

The gene calls are TRBV5-1 and TRBJ2-2, with TRBD1 matching over 9 bases. From germline, CDR1 is SGHRS and CDR2 YFSETQ. The CDR3 spans 15 residues. With 0 bases clipped from V and 6 bases from J, the junction kept 3 bases outside the gene matches. CDR3 sequence: CASSLGTGGPGELFF. DNA of the CDR3: TGCGCCAGCAGCTTGGGAACAGGGGGCCCCGGGGAGCTGTTTTTT.

In its sample, this clonotype was seen many times. The V call is TRBV6-2 or TRBV6-3, the J call TRBJ2-7; possibly TRBD1 for D (6 bases). V was shortened by 7 bases and J by 6 bases, with 13 bases between the two germline ends. CDR3 length: 12 residues. Germline loops: CDR1 MNHEY, CDR2 SVGEGT. CDR3 coding DNA: TGTGCCAGCAACAAACAGGGCCGCGAGCAGTACTTC. Its protein product is CASNKQGREQYF.

In this sample, this clonotype turned up a few times. Given a much more abundant clone one base away, this may be a read error. Written as DNA, the CDR3 is TGTGTTAGCAGCGGGACCCTTCGAGGGACCCAGTACTTC. Protein product: CVSSGTLRGTQYF. The rearrangement uses TRBV7-7 and TRBJ2-5, with 7 nucleotides matching TRBD2. This CDR3 is 13 amino acids long. Germline V gene data show CDR1 as SSHAT and CDR2 as FNYEAQ (reference sequence).

The V call is TRBV12-5, the J call TRBJ1-5; D gene ambiguous. The germline V and J ends were trimmed by 6 bases and 9 bases, with 15 bases remaining between them. Germline CDR1 reads LGHNT; CDR2 reads FRNRAP. The CDR3 extends over 13 amino acids. The CDR3 region is CASGGGEDRPQHF. The CDR3 nucleotides read TGTGCTAGTGGGGGCGGGGAGGATCGGCCCCAGCATTTT.

V usage is TRBV19 and J usage is TRBJ1-3; no firm D call. This CDR3 has 10 amino acids. CDR1 LNHDA and CDR2 SQIVND come from the germline V gene (reference sequence). Trimming left V 7 bases short and J 6 bases short, with 4 bases between. The CDR3 here is CASTSNTIYF. CDR3 bases: TGTGCCAGTACTTCAAACACCATATATTTT.